This paragraph reports one T cell receptor (beta chain). This clone's antigen is unknown. Base qualities are missing; no much larger clone stands one base away. The CDR3 starts with the cysteine, ends with the phenylalanine, and has 15 residues. The sequence is cut down to CDR3 DNA, 45 bases in frame from base 1. From a lookup of the germline V gene, CDR1 and CDR2 are SGHRS and YFSETQ. Here V drops 3 bases and J drops 2 bases, and the junction holds 3 bases not matched to any gene. The library was generated by the immunoSEQ multiplex PCR assay. For the multiplex PCR, a mixture combining 60 forward primers for TCR Vbeta segments and 13 reverse primers for TCR Jbeta segments was used. Amplification of the CDR3 region of rearranged TCR beta genes was performed with a multiplex PCR assay on genomic DNA. The amplified TCR beta libraries were sequenced on the Illumina HiSeq System as 87-base-pair reads. The study's processing was this. In a later analysis, tens of millions of unique TCR beta chains were counted across the approximately 640 repertoires, and roughly 11 million of these chains were shared by at least two donors. To remove PCR and sequencing errors, raw reads were error-corrected and collapsed into unique sequences using a nearest-neighbor algorithm that merged closely related sequences. V, D and J gene segments were assigned by aligning CDR3 sequences to IMGT reference sequences. For a sequence to be retained, at least a six-nucleotide match to both a V gene segment and a J gene segment was required. A rearrangement counted as productive if the CDR3 had no stop codons and remained in frame with V and J, and every other rearrangement counted as non-productive. CDR3 was defined by IMGT convention, running from the second conserved V-encoded cysteine to the conserved J-encoded phenylalanine. The earlier analysis of 500 to 650 of the donors excluded any sequence lacking an unambiguous match to a single V gene segment. An earlier analysis of 587 of the donors called V segments functional above 56.7% productive rearrangements and segregating when the between-donor standard deviation exceeded 5%. To diagnose cytomegalovirus status from the catalog of TCR beta chain sequences, a statistical classification framework was built. A later analysis assigned V and J genes by comparing TCR nucleotide sequences with IMGT/GENE-DB human TR gene sequences. A later analysis assigned CDR3 sequences and most-parsimonious VDJ recombination scenarios with the TCRdist pipeline. In a later analysis, each TCR beta chain was defined by its CDR3 amino acid sequence together with its V-gene family, and reads lacking a unique V-gene family were excluded. To address suspected cross-contamination and a sequencing artifact, a later analysis removed around 590 highly shared, low-generation-probability nucleotide sequences. In a later analysis, a clonal expansion index was calculated for each public chain from normalized within-repertoire ranks of inferred template counts. In a later analysis, generation probabilities were computed using a VDJ recombination model fitted to out-of-frame rearrangements, and the results were checked against IGoR. In a later analysis, TCR-TCR, TCR-HLA and TCR-CMV co-occurrence was scored with hypergeometric tests, and a repertoire-size bias correction was applied to TCR pairs. A later analysis estimated false discovery rates by permuting HLA or CMV assignments 20 times. In a later analysis, co-occurring TCRs were grouped using DBSCAN, with TCRdist sequence similarity added in when clustering inside HLA-allele-positive subsets. Repertoires with fewer than 30,000 or more than 120,000 public chains were left out of co-occurrence clustering, as were a few repertoires with anomalous nucleotide sharing. TCRdb limited this immuneACCESS table to in-frame rearrangements with V and J called. A share of clones is missing; checked studies link under half to unresolved V genes, and the rest is unexplained. V and J calls and clone size come straight from that table; D and trimming were deduced from the DNA. This sample lists about 200,000 clones; around 80% were detected once. The leading ten clones occupy around 0.2% of the sample.

The source of the sample is a study of cytomegalovirus exposure and HLA in healthy donors (dated by TCRdb to 2017 to 2019). About the full investigation: In an earlier analysis of under 750 of the donors, 276 Gb of sequence data and 90 million to 130 million unique TCR beta sequences from 180 million or so T cells were reported. A separate validation cohort of more than 100 different subjects was used in addition to the 666-subject first cohort. Of the 398 genotyped donors, less than 85% were placed in the genetic ancestry cluster associated with self-reported Caucasian donors. A later analysis re-analyzed previously published TCR beta repertoires from 660 or so donors and added high-resolution HLA genotyping to study TCR occurrence patterns. Alongside the repertoire data, information on donor age, sex, ethnicity and CMV serostatus was compiled. Because of strong linkage in the cohort, five DR-DQ haplotypes were treated as single units for association and clustering. All discovery cohort repertoires had been generated on a single sequencing platform. The later analysis used no new phenotypic data to find candidate immune exposures, relying instead on TCR beta sequences and their occurrence across donors. HLA typing included class I and class II loci at four-digit resolution. An early release that covered fewer than 800 HLA-typed donors contained approximately 300 gigabases of sequencing data and 65 million to 100 million unique TCR sequences. The study used immunosequencing to profile the T cell repertoires of 666 subjects and linked those repertoires to cytomegalovirus serostatus. In an earlier analysis of a few hundred of the donors, high-throughput TCR beta sequencing was used to judge whether each TCR beta V gene segment behaved as functional or pseudogenic. Among under 450 genotyped donors of the cohort, an average of 235,054 unique TCR beta nucleotide sequences were sequenced per donor, about a sixth of them non-productive. A later genetic analysis used genome-wide SNP genotypes for 398 of the 666 donors, treating that subset as a discovery cohort. The study aimed to test whether signatures of past pathogen exposure could be identified by cataloging public T cell receptors. The number of typed donors differed by locus: about 620-630 for A, B, C, DRB1 and DQB1; some 500 for DQA1; 606 for DPA1; and some 450 for DPB1. The study combined high-throughput TCR immunosequencing, statistical association of individual TCRs with disease status, and machine learning to predict cytomegalovirus infection status.

Beyond this particular receptor, the publication reports: Assigning TCR associations to individual alleles was difficult when HLA alleles, especially DR and DQ, strongly co-occurred. A later analysis found that TCR association rates varied across HLA loci, with DRB1 alleles showing the most associated TCRs and HLA-C alleles the fewest. For the cohort, immune exposure information was limited to CMV serostatus. The study gave a list of 150 to 200 TCR beta chains associated with cytomegalovirus. In an earlier analysis of fewer than 700 of the donors, most TCR beta V segments appeared in productive rearrangements about 87% or about 30% of the time, broadly matching IMGT annotations. A further reported finding was that TCR beta sequences accurately predicted the HLA-A and HLA-B alleles for most subjects in the first cohort. Linkage disequilibrium might explain the correlated functional status among segregating V segments, but an unknown experimental factor could not be excluded. Sequencing depth was assumed to be roughly uniform across donors in the presence/absence analyses, though that assumption may not hold. In a later analysis, HLA-associated TCR beta chains were found to be more clonally expanded and to have lower generation probabilities than equally common non-associated chains. A later analysis found that most CMV-associated TCR beta chains appeared HLA-restricted, with HLA associations seemingly driven largely by CMV exposure. According to a later genetic analysis, donors in an Asian-associated ancestry cluster had fewer N-insertions in productive TCRs than the approximately 610-donor mean. The earlier analysis of nearly 600 of the donors excluded roughly 16 rarely observed V segments, including chromosome 9 orphons, because counts were too low. In a later analysis, over 15,000 TCR beta sequences were associated with specific HLA alleles at a false discovery rate of 0.05. A cluster of highly shared sequence variants was judged likely to be a technical artifact of the sequencing pipeline. The authors suggested that the approach could potentially be generalized to other disease states and immunological phenotypes. The classifier was reported to diagnose cytomegalovirus status with high specificity and sensitivity in both the original cohort and the validation cohort. HLA typing was unavailable for some donors at each locus, so association tests used only the typed subset. In a later genetic analysis, a missense DCLRE1C variant was associated with V-gene and J-gene trimming of TCR beta chains, and the association was replicated in an independent cohort. This cohort had only TCR beta chains sequenced, and the lack of alpha or paired-chain data limited which features could be detected. In vitro tests confirmed that a few of the cytomegalovirus-associated TCR beta chains recognize cytomegalovirus antigens. While some public TCRs were present in many individuals, most TCR sequences turned up only very rarely across donors. In a later analysis, several top co-occurrence clusters were reported to appear linked to parvovirus B19, influenza, CMV and Epstein-Barr virus. Some IMGT-functional V segments, including TRBV6-2 and TRBV6-3, could not be told apart with the 87-base-pair reads, so those segments were excluded.

The cohort was made up of approximately 670 healthy bone marrow donors. All cohort members were sampled while nominally healthy, although unrecorded immune exposures were likely present. The donor tested CMV seronegative and was one of the 352 seronegative cohort members. A peripheral blood sample was collected from each donor, and TCR beta sequencing was performed on peripheral blood mononuclear cells. Genomic DNA extraction from the blood cell samples was performed with the Qiagen DNeasy Blood Extraction Kit. This TCR derives from a girl between 2 and 10 years old in good health and CMV-seronegative. The sequencing sample was made of PBMCs. The chain is assembled from TRBV5-1 and TRBJ1-2; the junction holds 11 bases that match TRBD1. The DNA sequence is given as TGCGCCAGCAGCTGGGGACAGGGGGGCAACTATGGCTACACCTTC. Its coded protein is CASSWGQGGNYGYTF.